This T cell receptor (beta chain) is drawn from a study of cytomegalovirus exposure and HLA in healthy donors. Regarding the study as a whole: In a later analysis, TCR beta V- and J-gene trimming was associated with a missense DCLRE1C variant. Later, an analysis showed that TCR beta chains associated with HLA were more clonally expanded than others that were equally common. In vitro testing confirmed a few CMV-associated chains as specific for CMV antigens.

Germline V gives CDR1 MNHEY, CDR2 SMNVEV (reference sequence). The junction had 6 bases not matched to a gene; V was cut back by 1 base and J by 1 base. The CDR3 covers 17 residues. A single count supports this clone. Its target is not known. 13 Jbeta primers and 60 Vbeta primers were used for the PCR. Produced via immunoSEQ multiplex PCR; TCRdb's table is partial and in-frame only. Of more than 65,000 clones detected, 74% appear once; the ten largest clones hold more than 9.5%. The TCR was taken from a woman aged 55-70 years in good health and CMV-seropositive. The rearrangement uses TRBV27 and TRBJ2-2; 7 bases are a match to TRBD2. The source material was PBMCs. CDR3 protein: CASSLFPGLLNTGELFF. In DNA form, the CDR3 reads TGTGCCAGCAGTTTATTCCCGGGACTATTGAACACCGGGGAGCTGTTTTTT.